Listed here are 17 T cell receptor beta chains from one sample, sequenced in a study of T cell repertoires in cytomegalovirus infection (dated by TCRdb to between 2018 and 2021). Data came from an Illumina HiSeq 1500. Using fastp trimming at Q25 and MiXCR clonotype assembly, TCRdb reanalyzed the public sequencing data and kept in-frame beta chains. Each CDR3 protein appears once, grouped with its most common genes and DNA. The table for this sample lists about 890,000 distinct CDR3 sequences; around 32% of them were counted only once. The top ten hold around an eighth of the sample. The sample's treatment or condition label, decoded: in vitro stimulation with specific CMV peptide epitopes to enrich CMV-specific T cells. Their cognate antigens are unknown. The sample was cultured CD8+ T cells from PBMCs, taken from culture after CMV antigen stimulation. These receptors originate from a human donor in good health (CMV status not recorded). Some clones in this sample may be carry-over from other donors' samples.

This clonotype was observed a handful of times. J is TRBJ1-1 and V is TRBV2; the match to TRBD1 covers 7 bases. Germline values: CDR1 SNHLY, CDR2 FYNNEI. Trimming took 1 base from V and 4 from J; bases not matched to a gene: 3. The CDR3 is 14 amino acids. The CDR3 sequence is CASSEEGAFTEAFF. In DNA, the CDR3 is TGTGCCAGCAGTGAAGAGGGGGCTTTCACTGAAGCTTTCTTT.

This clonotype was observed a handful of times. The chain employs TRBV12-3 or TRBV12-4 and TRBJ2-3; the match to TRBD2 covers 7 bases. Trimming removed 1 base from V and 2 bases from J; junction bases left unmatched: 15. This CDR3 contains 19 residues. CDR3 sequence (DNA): TGTGCCAGCAGTTTAGTGGGGGGGGGGACGGAGTCCTCCACAGATACGCAGTATTTT. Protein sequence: CASSLVGGGTESSTDTQYF.

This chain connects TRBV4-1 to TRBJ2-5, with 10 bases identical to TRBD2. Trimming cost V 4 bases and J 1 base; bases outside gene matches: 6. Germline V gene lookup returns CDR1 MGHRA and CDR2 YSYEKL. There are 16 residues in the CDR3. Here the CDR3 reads CASSLRSGGAQETQYF. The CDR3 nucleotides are TGCGCCAGCAGCCTTCGAAGCGGGGGGGCCCAAGAGACCCAGTACTTC.

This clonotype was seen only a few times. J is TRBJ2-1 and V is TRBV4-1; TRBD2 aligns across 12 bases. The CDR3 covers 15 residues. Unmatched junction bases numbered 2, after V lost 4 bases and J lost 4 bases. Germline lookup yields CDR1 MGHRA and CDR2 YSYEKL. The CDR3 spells CASSRGTSGYNEQFF. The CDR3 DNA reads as TGCGCCAGCAGCCGGGGGACTAGCGGGTACAATGAGCAGTTCTTC.

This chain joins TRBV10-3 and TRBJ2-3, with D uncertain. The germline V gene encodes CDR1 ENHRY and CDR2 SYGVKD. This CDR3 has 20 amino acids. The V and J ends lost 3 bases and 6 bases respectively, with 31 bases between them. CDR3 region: CAISDPTIFSDPRIEDTQYF. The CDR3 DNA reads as TGTGCCATCAGTGACCCAACTATTTTCTCCGATCCCCGGATAGAGGATACGCAGTATTTT.

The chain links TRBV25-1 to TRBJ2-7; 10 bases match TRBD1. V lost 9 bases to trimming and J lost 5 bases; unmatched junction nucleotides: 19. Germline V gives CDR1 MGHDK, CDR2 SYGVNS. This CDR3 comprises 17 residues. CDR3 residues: CASSSLGQGRLRDEQYF. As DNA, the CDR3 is TGTGCCAGTTCGTCCCTGGGACAGGGGCGCCTACGGGACGAGCAGTACTTC.

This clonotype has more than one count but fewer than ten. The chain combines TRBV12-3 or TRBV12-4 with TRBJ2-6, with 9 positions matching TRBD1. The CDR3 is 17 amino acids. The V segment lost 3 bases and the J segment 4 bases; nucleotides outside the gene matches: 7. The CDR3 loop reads CASSFGTGYSGANVLTF. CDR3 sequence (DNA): TGTGCCAGCAGTTTTGGGACAGGGTATTCCGGGGCCAACGTCCTGACTTTC.

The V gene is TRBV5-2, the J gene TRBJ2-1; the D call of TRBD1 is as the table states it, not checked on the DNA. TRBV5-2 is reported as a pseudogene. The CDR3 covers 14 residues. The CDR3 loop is CVSNPGQDNNEQFF. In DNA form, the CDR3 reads TGTGTCAGCAACCCGGGACAGGATAACAATGAGCAGTTCTTC.

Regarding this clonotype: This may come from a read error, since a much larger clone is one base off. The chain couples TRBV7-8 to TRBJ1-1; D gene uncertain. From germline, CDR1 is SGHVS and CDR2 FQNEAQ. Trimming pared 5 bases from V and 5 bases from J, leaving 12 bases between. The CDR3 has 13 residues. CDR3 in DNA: TGTGCCAGCAGCCGTGGGAAGAAAACTGAAGCTTTCTTT. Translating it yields CASSRGKKTEAFF.

The chain's CDR3 is CASNKREGYGYTF. The CDR3, as DNA: TGTGCCAGCAACAAGAGGGAGGGATATGGCTACACCTTC. The chain carries TRBV6-2 or TRBV6-3 and TRBJ1-2; D is unclear. This CDR3 region has 13 residues. Germline V CDR1 and CDR2: MNHEY, SVGEGT. The V gene lost 7 bases and the J gene lost 5 bases, with 14 bases spanning the gap.

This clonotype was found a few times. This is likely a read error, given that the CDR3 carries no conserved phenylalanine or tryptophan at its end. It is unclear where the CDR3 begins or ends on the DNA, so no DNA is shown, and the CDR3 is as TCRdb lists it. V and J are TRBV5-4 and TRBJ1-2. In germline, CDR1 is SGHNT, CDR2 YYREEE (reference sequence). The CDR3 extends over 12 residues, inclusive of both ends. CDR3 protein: CASSSDQDGGNL.

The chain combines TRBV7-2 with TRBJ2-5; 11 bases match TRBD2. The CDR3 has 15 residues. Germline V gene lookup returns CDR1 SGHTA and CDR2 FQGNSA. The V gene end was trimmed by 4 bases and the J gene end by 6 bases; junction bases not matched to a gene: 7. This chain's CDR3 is CASSSVAGGRQTQYF. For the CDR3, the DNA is TGTGCCAGCAGCTCCGTAGCGGGGGGGCGGCAGACCCAGTACTTC.

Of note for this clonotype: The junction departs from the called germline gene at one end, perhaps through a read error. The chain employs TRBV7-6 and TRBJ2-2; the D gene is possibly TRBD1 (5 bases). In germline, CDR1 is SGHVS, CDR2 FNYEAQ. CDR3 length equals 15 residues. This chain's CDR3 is CVSSLGDSLTGELFF. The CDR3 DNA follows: TGTGTCAGCAGCTTAGGAGACAGCCTAACCGGGGAGCTGTTTTTT.

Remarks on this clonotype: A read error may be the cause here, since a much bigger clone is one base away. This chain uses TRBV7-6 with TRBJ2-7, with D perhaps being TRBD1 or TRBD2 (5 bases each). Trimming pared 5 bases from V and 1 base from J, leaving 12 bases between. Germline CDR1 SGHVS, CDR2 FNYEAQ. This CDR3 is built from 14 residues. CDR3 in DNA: TGTGCCAGCAGCAGAGGGGCAGGGTCCTACGAGCAGTACTTC. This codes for CASSRGAGSYEQYF.

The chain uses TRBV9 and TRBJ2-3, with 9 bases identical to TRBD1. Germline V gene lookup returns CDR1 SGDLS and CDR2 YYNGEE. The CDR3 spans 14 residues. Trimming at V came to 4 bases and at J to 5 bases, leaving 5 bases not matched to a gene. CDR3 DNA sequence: TGTGCCAGCAGCTACAGGGGGCTTGGAGATACGCAGTATTTT. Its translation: CASSYRGLGDTQYF. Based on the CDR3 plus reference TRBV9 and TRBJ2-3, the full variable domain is DSGVTQTPKHLITATGQRVTLRCSPRSGDLSVYWYQQSLDQGLQFLIQYYNGEERAKGNILERFSAQQFPDLHSELNLSSLELGDSALYFCASSYRGLGDTQYFGPGTRLTVL.

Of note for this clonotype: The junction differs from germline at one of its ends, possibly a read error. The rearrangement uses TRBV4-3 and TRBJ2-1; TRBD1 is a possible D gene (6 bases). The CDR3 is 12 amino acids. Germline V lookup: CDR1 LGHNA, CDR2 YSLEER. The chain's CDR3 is CANSDRYNEQFF. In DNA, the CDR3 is TGCGCCAACAGCGACAGGTACAATGAGCAGTTCTTC.

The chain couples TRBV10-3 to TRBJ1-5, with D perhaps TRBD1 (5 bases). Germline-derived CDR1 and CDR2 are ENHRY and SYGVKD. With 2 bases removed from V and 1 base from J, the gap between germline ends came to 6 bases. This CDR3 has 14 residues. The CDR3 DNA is TGTGCCATCAGTGAGCGGGACAGCAATCAGCCCCAGCATTTT. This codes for CAISERDSNQPQHF.